These 15 T cell receptor beta chains share one sample of origin, sequenced in a study of shared T cell receptors in the human thymus. Assay used: immunoSEQ multiplex PCR; TCRdb lists only in-frame clones, some missing. This table has about 660,000 clones, roughly 90% appearing once. The same specimen was also included in a second study, on human thymus T cells.

Sequencing used thymocytes. These receptors all stem from a boy in the first two years of life with a congenital heart defect.

The gene calls are TRBV6-1 and TRBJ1-2; 12 bases match TRBD1. Germline CDR1 and CDR2: MNHNS and SASEGT. Unmatched junction bases numbered 10, after V lost 7 bases and J lost 7 bases. The length of the CDR3 is 15 residues. CDR3 protein: CASIPKGTGGGGYTF. The DNA for the CDR3 is TGTGCCAGCATTCCCAAGGGGACAGGGGGCGGTGGCTACACCTTC.

The chain recombines TRBV6-5 with TRBJ1-2; TRBD1 aligns across 9 bases. Unmatched junction bases numbered 7, after V lost 7 bases and J lost 7 bases. The CDR3 has 13 residues. Germline V lookup: CDR1 MNHEY, CDR2 SVGAGI. The CDR3 loop is CASTIGQGCGYTF. The CDR3 DNA reads TGTGCCAGCACCATAGGACAGGGGTGTGGCTACACCTTC.

A single count supports this clone. The V call is TRBV20-1, the J call TRBJ1-5, with a possible D match to TRBD1 (5 bases). Germline CDR1 and CDR2: DFQATT and SNEGSKA (reference sequence). CDR3 length: 10 residues. For the CDR3, the DNA is TGCGGGGCGGGGCATCAGCCCCAGCATTTT. Its translation is CGAGHQPQHF.

The V call is TRBV4-2, the J call TRBJ1-2, with TRBD1 matching 8 bases. V was pared by 4 bases and J by 3 bases, with 13 bases of the junction left unmatched. The CDR3 is 17 residues long. The V gene's germline CDR1 is LGHNA and CDR2 YNFKEQ. CDR3 DNA sequence: TGTGCCAGCAGCCCTTACAGGGGGGGGACAGAAGACTATGGCTACACCTTC. Translated: CASSPYRGGTEDYGYTF.

CDR3 protein: CASSISRDNQPQHF. In nucleotides, the CDR3 is TGTGCCAGTAGTATAAGCAGGGACAATCAGCCCCAGCATTTT. This chain uses TRBV19 with TRBJ1-5, with a tentative D call TRBD1 (5 bases). Germline V gene lookup returns CDR1 LNHDA and CDR2 SQIVND (reference sequence). CDR3 length: 14 residues. The V and J ends lost 2 bases and 3 bases respectively, with 8 bases between them.

This chain connects TRBV27 to TRBJ1-1; no definite D call. The CDR3 is 18 amino acids. The V gene's germline CDR1 is MNHEY and CDR2 SMNVEV (reference sequence). V gave up 0 bases and J gave up 1 base, with 18 bases separating them. The CDR3 region has the DNA TGTGCCAGCAGTTTATCGACCGAGGCCGGCAGCCCGAACACTGAAGCTTTCTTT. This encodes CASSLSTEAGSPNTEAFF.

This clone was seen a handful of times. The rearrangement uses TRBV27 and TRBJ2-7, with D tentatively TRBD1 (5 bases). Looked up from germline, CDR1 is MNHEY and CDR2 is SMNVEV (reference sequence). V gave up 0 bases and J gave up 1 base, with 13 bases separating them. The CDR3 totals 16 residues. CDR3 loop: CASSLSPDRPSYEQYF. CDR3 coding DNA: TGTGCCAGCAGTTTATCACCCGACAGACCTTCCTACGAGCAGTACTTC.

This clone has a handful of counts. The chain recombines TRBV6-6 with TRBJ1-2; 9 nucleotides agree with TRBD1. J was trimmed by 2 bases and V by 6 bases; bases with no gene match: 4. The CDR3 is 14 amino acids. Germline CDR1 MNHNY, CDR2 SVGAGI (reference sequence). CDR3: CASSGTGMNYGYTF. The CDR3 DNA reads as TGTGCCAGCAGCGGGACAGGGATGAACTATGGCTACACCTTC.

This sequence joins TRBV4-2 and TRBJ2-5; 8 nucleotides agree with TRBD2. The CDR3 length is 17 residues. V gave up 4 bases and J gave up 5 bases; unmatched junction bases: 15. Per the germline V gene, CDR1 is LGHNA and CDR2 is YNFKEQ. In DNA, the CDR3 is TGTGCCAGCAGCCCCCGCGGACTAGCCCTTAGGGGGGAGACCCAGTACTTC. It codes for CASSPRGLALRGETQYF.

This chain joins TRBV7-9 and TRBJ2-3; 12 bases map to TRBD2. Germline loops: CDR1 SEHNR, CDR2 FQNEAQ (reference sequence). Unmatched junction bases numbered 11, after V lost 4 bases and J lost 6 bases. This CDR3 spans 17 amino acids. The CDR3 here is CASSYHRLAGEGDTQYF. The CDR3 coding sequence is TGTGCCAGCAGCTACCACAGACTAGCGGGAGAAGGTGATACGCAGTATTTT.

This chain uses TRBV10-2 with TRBJ2-3; 8 bases are a match to TRBD1. The CDR3 runs to 13 residues. The V and J ends lost 5 bases and 3 bases, in that order; junction bases with no gene match: 1. Germline V gene data show CDR1 as WSHSY and CDR2 as SAAADI. The CDR3, as DNA: TGCGCCAGCAGTACAGGGGGAACAGATACGCAGTATTTT. Amino acids: CASSTGGTDTQYF.

The J gene is TRBJ2-7, the V gene TRBV11-2, with D perhaps TRBD2 (6 bases). Deletions cut 3 bases from V and 4 bases from J, with 19 bases between. In germline, CDR1 is SGHAT, CDR2 FQNNGV. This CDR3 is 16 amino acids long. The chain's CDR3 is CASSFPRGRIFYEQYF. The CDR3 nucleotides read TGTGCCAGCAGCTTCCCACGGGGGAGGATATTTTACGAGCAGTACTTC.

This chain joins TRBV19 and TRBJ1-5; possibly TRBD1 for D (6 bases). The V end was cut by 0 bases, the J end by 0 bases, with 6 bases between. The CDR3 has 15 amino acids. Germline CDR1 reads LNHDA; CDR2 reads SQIVND (reference sequence). The chain's CDR3 is CASSIEGGSNQPQHF. CDR3 nucleotide sequence: TGTGCCAGTAGTATAGAAGGGGGTAGCAATCAGCCCCAGCATTTT. Supplemented by reference TRBV19 and TRBJ1-5, the full variable domain reads DGGITQSPKYLFRKEGQNVTLSCEQNLNHDAMYWYRQDPGQGLRLIYYSQIVNDFQKGDIAEGYSVSREKKESFPLTVTSAQKNPTAFYLCASSIEGGSNQPQHFGDGTRLSIL.

V gene TRBV18 combines with J gene TRBJ1-5; 7 bases are a match to TRBD1. CDR1 is KGHSH, CDR2 LQKENI, per germline. The CDR3 extends over 17 amino acids. J lost 4 bases, V lost 1 base, and 10 bases had no gene match. The CDR3 loop reads CASSPLPMTGSNQPQHF. CDR3 coding DNA: TGTGCCAGCTCACCACTCCCCATGACAGGGAGTAATCAGCCCCAGCATTTT.

This chain connects TRBV4-3 to TRBJ1-4; 9 bases line up with TRBD1. CDR1 is LGHNA, CDR2 YSLEER, per germline. Trimming at V came to 3 bases and at J to 8 bases, leaving 7 bases not matched to a gene. This CDR3 is 15 amino acids long. Here the CDR3 DNA reads TGCGCCAGCAGCCACGGGACAGGGAAGGGGGAAAAACTGTTTTTT. It specifies CASSHGTGKGEKLFF.